This entry lists 30 T cell receptor beta chains sequenced from one sample in a study of human T cells and chemical hapten exposure. TCRdb itself ran the RACE reads through MiXCR, one entry per CDR3 protein. This table has about 360,000 distinct CDR3 sequences, around 7% appearing once. Time point reported: patch test 1, 2 weeks after DPC sensitization. Treatment meaning: therapeutic diphenylcyclopropenone sensitization with weekly scalp DPC. The starting material was whole blood, obtained in connection with sensitization to the hapten diphenylcyclopropenone (DPC). All receptors come from a woman younger than 30 with alopecia areata. Some clones in this sample may be carry-over from other donors' samples.

This clonotype was detected only a few times. The chain has TRBV6-2 or TRBV6-3 and TRBJ2-3, with D perhaps matching TRBD2 (5 bases). Germline-derived CDR1 and CDR2 are MNHEY and SVGEGT. V was cut by 4 bases and J by 5 bases, with 13 bases left in between. The CDR3 contains 14 residues. In nucleotides, the CDR3 is TGTGCCAGCAGTTCCTTACCGACTATAGATACGCAGTATTTT. Encoded protein: CASSSLPTIDTQYF.

Many counts were recorded for this clonotype. The chain links TRBV28 to TRBJ2-1; 12 bases line up with TRBD2. Unmatched junction bases numbered 7, after V lost 4 bases and J lost 3 bases. Germline-derived CDR1 and CDR2 are MDHEN and SYDVKM. This CDR3 has 17 residues. The CDR3 spells CASSSTSGGPDYNEQFF. CDR3 coding DNA: TGTGCCAGCAGTTCTACTAGCGGGGGGCCCGACTACAATGAGCAGTTCTTC.

This chain links TRBV6-5 with TRBJ1-5; tentatively, D is TRBD1 (6 bases). Germline V gives CDR1 MNHEY, CDR2 SVGAGI. The CDR3 covers 15 residues. V dropped 9 bases and J dropped 0 bases, with 15 bases sitting between them. CDR3: CASCITGYSNQPQHF. In DNA, the CDR3 is TGTGCCAGTTGTATTACAGGGTATAGCAATCAGCCCCAGCATTTT.

The chain is built from TRBV21-1 and TRBJ1-4; the listed D gene, TRBD1, was not tested against the DNA. TRBV21-1 is listed as a pseudogene. This CDR3 has 14 residues. The CDR3 nucleotides read TGTGCCAGCATCCCGGGACAGGGAGGTGAAAAACTGTTTTTT. It translates to CASIPGQGGEKLFF.

The chain links TRBV7-9 to TRBJ2-1; TRBD2 aligns across 11 bases. Unmatched junction bases numbered 6, after V lost 7 bases and J lost 1 base. The germline V gene has CDR1 SEHNR and CDR2 FQNEAQ (reference sequence). This CDR3 is built from 16 residues. CDR3 sequence (DNA): TGTGCCAGCATCGGACTAGCGGGTCCTTCCTACAATGAGCAGTTCTTC. Translation: CASIGLAGPSYNEQFF.

The table lists this clonotype with many counts. The chain links TRBV7-2 to TRBJ2-1, with 7 bases fitting TRBD2. CDR3 size: 14 residues. V gave up 5 bases and J gave up 5 bases; unmatched junction bases: 6. The germline V gene has CDR1 SGHTA and CDR2 FQGNSA. The CDR3 loop is CASSPQRENNEQFF. The CDR3 DNA sequence: TGTGCCAGCAGCCCCCAGCGGGAAAACAATGAGCAGTTCTTC.

Only a few counts were recorded for this clonotype. The V and J genes are TRBV20-1 and TRBJ2-1, with 9 bases aligning to TRBD2. The CDR3 is made up of 13 amino acids. The V gene's germline CDR1 is DFQATT and CDR2 SNEGSKA (reference sequence). The V gene end was trimmed by 6 bases and the J gene end by 8 bases; junction bases not matched to a gene: 8. The CDR3, as DNA: TGCAGTGCCTATAGCGGGGGTGGGCATGAGCAGTTCTTC. Protein: CSAYSGGGHEQFF.

This clonotype turned up a few times. The genes are TRBV4-1 and TRBJ1-1; TRBD1 agrees at 7 bases. V lost 9 bases, J lost 3 bases, and 7 bases stayed unmatched. The V gene's germline CDR1 is MGHRA and CDR2 YSYEKL. This CDR3 comprises 13 residues. The chain's CDR3 is CASRAQGDTEAFF. CDR3 in DNA: TGCGCCAGTAGGGCTCAGGGGGACACTGAAGCTTTCTTT.

This clonotype was seen only a few times. The gene calls are TRBV27 and TRBJ1-5; D ambiguous. Trimming left V 2 bases short and J 4 bases short, with 6 bases between. Germline V lookup: CDR1 MNHEY, CDR2 SMNVEV (reference sequence). The CDR3 is made up of 13 amino acids. The CDR3: CASSLTRNQPQHF. CDR3 coding DNA: TGTGCCAGCAGTTTAACCAGGAATCAGCCCCAGCATTTT.

This clonotype came up many times. The CDR3 DNA reads as TGTGCCAGCAGTGAGGGCGGATTCACAGATACGCAGTATTTT. It specifies CASSEGGFTDTQYF. This chain connects TRBV6-4 to TRBJ2-3, with unresolved D. Germline CDR1 MRHNA, CDR2 SNTAGT. Trimming pared 3 bases from V and 2 bases from J, leaving 9 bases between. CDR3 length: 14 amino acids.

This clonotype was counted between two and nine times. The CDR3 DNA reads as TGTGCCAGCAGCTTGGCCGGTCCTAGCGGGGCCTATGAGCAGTTCTTC. This encodes CASSLAGPSGAYEQFF. The genes are TRBV5-4 and TRBJ2-1; 9 bases match TRBD2. Germline trimming cut 0 bases from V and 8 bases from J; bases unmatched to any gene: 9. Looked up from germline, CDR1 is SGHNT and CDR2 is YYREEE (reference sequence). This CDR3 has 16 amino acids.

There are many counts of this clonotype. The V call is TRBV6-5, the J call TRBJ2-7, with D possibly matching TRBD1 (6 bases). The germline V gene encodes CDR1 MNHEY and CDR2 SVGAGI. Trimming pared 6 bases from V and 9 bases from J, leaving 24 bases between. This CDR3 has 15 amino acids. CDR3 sequence reads: CASSKLDSLSRGQYF. CDR3 nucleotides: TGTGCCAGCAGCAAACTGGACAGCTTATCCAGGGGGCAGTACTTC.

This clonotype was seen ten or more times. Written as DNA, the CDR3 is TGTGCCACCAGTAAACGGGATACGCAGTATTTT. Translated: CATSKRDTQYF. The chain is built from TRBV24-1 and TRBJ2-3; D gene uncertain. The V gene lost 6 bases and the J gene lost 6 bases, with 6 bases spanning the gap. The CDR3 length is 11 residues. Germline values: CDR1 KGHDR, CDR2 SFDVKD.

This clonotype was recorded only once. The V and J genes are TRBV5-4 and TRBJ1-6; D not resolved. The V end lost 4 bases, the J end lost 8 bases, and 16 bases lay between the germline ends. Per germline, CDR1 SGHNT and CDR2 YYREEE (reference sequence). The CDR3 consists of 15 residues. Here the CDR3 reads CASSTRAAPDSPLHF. The CDR3 DNA sequence: TGTGCCAGCAGCACCCGGGCCGCGCCGGATTCACCCCTCCACTTT.

This clonotype showed up many times. This chain connects TRBV27 to TRBJ1-4; D unclear. Germline CDR1 and CDR2: MNHEY and SMNVEV (reference sequence). V lost 4 bases, J lost 2 bases, and 8 bases lay in between. The CDR3 runs to 14 residues. The CDR3 DNA is TGTGCCAGCAGTTACATCGGGACTAATGAAAAACTGTTTTTT. Protein sequence: CASSYIGTNEKLFF.

The V and J genes are TRBV27 and TRBJ2-3, with D tentatively TRBD2 (5 bases). Trimming shortened V by 2 bases and J by 1 base, and 10 bases separated the two germline ends. CDR3 length: 15 residues. Germline V gene lookup returns CDR1 MNHEY and CDR2 SMNVEV (reference sequence). The CDR3 here is CASSLNLGGTDTQYF. CDR3 DNA: TGTGCCAGCAGTTTAAACTTGGGAGGCACAGATACGCAGTATTTT.

This clonotype was found many times. J is TRBJ2-3 and V is TRBV20-1, with 7 bases lining up with TRBD1. The V gene end was trimmed by 3 bases and the J gene end by 4 bases; junction bases not matched to a gene: 10. Per the germline V gene, CDR1 is DFQATT and CDR2 is SNEGSKA (reference sequence). The CDR3 is 15 residues long. The chain's CDR3 is CSASSGTASPDTQYF. The CDR3 nucleotides read TGCAGTGCTAGTTCCGGGACAGCGAGTCCAGATACGCAGTATTTT.

V gene TRBV15 combines with J gene TRBJ2-5; no clear D. V was clipped by 2 bases and J by 3 bases, with 16 bases between them. There are 16 residues in the CDR3. The germline gives CDR1 LNHNV, CDR2 YYDKDF (reference sequence). The CDR3 loop reads CATSRNSPAAEETQYF. CDR3 bases: TGTGCCACCAGCAGAAACTCGCCCGCGGCGGAAGAGACCCAGTACTTC.

This clonotype appeared many times. The chain links TRBV5-6 to TRBJ2-7; possibly TRBD1 for D (6 bases). Looked up from germline, CDR1 is SGHDT and CDR2 is YYEEEE. The V gene lost 4 bases and the J gene lost 3 bases, with 14 bases spanning the gap. CDR3 length: 14 residues. The CDR3: CASSPQARGYEQYF. CDR3 nucleotide sequence: TGTGCCAGCAGCCCCCAGGCCAGGGGCTACGAGCAGTACTTC.

V and J are TRBV12-3 or TRBV12-4 and TRBJ1-3; no clear D. The length of the CDR3 is 14 residues. Trimming pared 7 bases from V and 0 bases from J, leaving 10 bases between. The CDR3 DNA sequence: TGTGCCAGCAAAGCCCCCAGCTCTGGAAACACCATATATTTT. It codes for CASKAPSSGNTIYF.

This clonotype was seen repeatedly, ten times or more. The chain recombines TRBV4-3 with TRBJ2-6; D call uncertain. V was trimmed by 4 bases and J by 1 base, leaving 8 bases between them. Germline CDR1 is LGHNA and CDR2 is YSLEER. CDR3 length: 15 amino acids. As DNA, the CDR3 is TGCGCCAGCAGCCTTCGGCGGTCTGGGGCCAACGTCCTGACTTTC. It is translated as CASSLRRSGANVLTF.

In this sample, this clonotype turned up a few times. The V call is TRBV12-5, the J call TRBJ2-1, with D unresolved. The V gene lost 7 bases and the J gene lost 7 bases, with 11 bases spanning the gap. The germline V gene has CDR1 LGHNT and CDR2 FRNRAP. CDR3 size: 12 residues. In DNA form, the CDR3 reads TGTGCTAGTGAGGGTCTGAGTAATGAGCAGTTCTTC. It specifies CASEGLSNEQFF.

This clonotype has a count of ten or more. The chain recombines TRBV5-5 with TRBJ2-3, with D maybe TRBD1 (5 bases). Germline V gene sequence: CDR1 SGHKS, CDR2 YYEKEE (reference sequence). The CDR3 sequence is 12 residues long. V was clipped by 0 bases and J by 9 bases, with 8 bases between them. In nucleotides, the CDR3 is TGTGCCAGCAGCTTGGGACAGAGAACGCAGTATTTT. This gives the protein CASSLGQRTQYF. The variable domain in full, completed from reference TRBV5-5 and TRBJ2-3, reads DAGVTQSPTHLIKTRGQQVTLRCSPISGHKSVSWYQQVLGQGPQFIFQYYEKEERGRGNFPDRFSARQFPNYSSELNVNALLLGDSALYLCASSLGQRTQYFGPGTRLTVL.

The V call is TRBV11-1, the J call TRBJ1-1; D is undetermined. V dropped 8 bases and J dropped 0 bases, with 4 bases sitting between them. Germline V gene sequence: CDR1 SGHAT, CDR2 FQDESV (reference sequence). The CDR3 consists of 11 residues. Written as DNA, the CDR3 is TGTGCCAGCGAGGTGAACACTGAAGCTTTCTTT. This sequence encodes CASEVNTEAFF.

Ten or more counts support this clonotype. The genes are TRBV6-5 and TRBJ1-1; 10 positions match TRBD1. J gave up 6 bases and V 5 bases, and 15 bases lay outside the gene matches. The CDR3 is made up of 17 amino acids. CDR1 and CDR2 (germline): MNHEY, SVGAGI. Here the CDR3 reads CASSQDSGQGVSAEAFF. The CDR3, as DNA: TGTGCCAGCAGTCAAGACTCCGGACAGGGGGTTTCAGCTGAAGCTTTCTTT.

The chain joins TRBV6-5 to TRBJ1-6; D may be TRBD1 (6 bases). V lost 7 bases and J 6 bases, leaving 22 bases between the germline ends. The CDR3 sequence is 17 residues long. Germline values: CDR1 MNHEY, CDR2 SVGAGI. The CDR3 region has the DNA TGTGCCAGCAAGGGGGAAAGGAGGACCACTTTTAATTCACCCCTCCACTTT. Protein product: CASKGERRTTFNSPLHF.

The chain joins TRBV7-3 to TRBJ2-7; D possibly corresponds to TRBD2 (5 bases). The CDR3 totals 14 residues. V was pared by 5 bases and J by 3 bases, with 14 bases between. Germline-derived CDR1 and CDR2 are SGHTA and FQGTGA. The CDR3 nucleotides read TGTGCCAGCAGCCCCAACGGGATCAACTACGAGCAGTACTTC. Its translation: CASSPNGINYEQYF.

The chain combines TRBV29-1 with TRBJ2-3, with a tentative D call TRBD1 (5 bases). Trimming stripped 7 bases from V and 11 bases from J, with 16 bases between. The CDR3 covers 11 residues. The germline V gene has CDR1 SQVTM and CDR2 ANQGSEA. CDR3 region: CSDRAVQGQYF. CDR3 DNA: TGCAGCGATCGGGCCGTGCAGGGGCAGTATTTT.

This clonotype was counted at least ten times. This chain links TRBV28 with TRBJ2-3; the D gene could be TRBD1 or TRBD2 (5 bases each). V was trimmed by 7 bases and J by 4 bases, leaving 18 bases between them. Germline values: CDR1 MDHEN, CDR2 SYDVKM. This CDR3 is 15 amino acids long. This CDR3 is CASTRGAFRADTQYF. The CDR3 DNA sequence: TGTGCCAGCACTCGAGGGGCTTTTCGGGCAGATACGCAGTATTTT.

V and J are TRBV18 and TRBJ2-7, with 7 bases that match TRBD1. This CDR3 contains 15 residues. Germline CDR1 reads KGHSH; CDR2 reads LQKENI. V gave up 1 base and J gave up 0 bases; unmatched junction bases: 3. The CDR3 here is CASSPLGTDSYEQYF. In DNA form, the CDR3 reads TGTGCCAGCTCACCACTCGGGACAGACTCCTACGAGCAGTACTTC.